This T cell receptor (beta chain) derives from a study of blood T cell repertoires in COVID-19. Turning to the study itself: The origin of the acute and convalescent COVID-19 samples was the United States, Italy and Spain.

Membership in each cohort depended on participant-reported clinical history. Using immunoSEQ multiplex PCR, the repertoire was profiled, and TCRdb retains in-frame clones only, with some absent. The table has about 330,000 clones, over 80% seen once; the top ten hold around 5%. V was clipped by 2 bases and J by 7 bases, with 20 bases between them. The CDR3 runs to 16 residues. Germline loops: CDR1 LGHDT, CDR2 YNNKEL (reference sequence). The J gene is TRBJ2-5, the V gene TRBV3-1 (or the pseudogene TRBV3-2), with a weak D call TRBD1 (7 bases). This TCR came from a young man who had recovered from COVID-19. Specimen: PBMCs or T cells enriched from blood (not recorded which). The CDR3, as DNA: TGTGCCAGCAGCCAATCCCCCGGAGGGGGCGGCGGGACCCAGTACTTC. Translating it yields CASSQSPGGGGGTQYF.